This record covers a single TCR beta chain. This entry comes from a study of cytomegalovirus exposure and HLA in healthy donors. Whole-study context: The roughly 120 million unique TCR beta sequences, from 150 million to 200 million T cells, were found by an earlier analysis.

The CDR3 totals 16 residues. Germline CDR1 reads LNHDA; CDR2 reads SQIVND (reference sequence). The junction had 12 bases not matched to a gene; V was cut back by 6 bases and J by 5 bases. PCR involved 60 Vbeta and 13 Jbeta primers. Here immunoSEQ multiplex PCR was the method, and the copy in TCRdb shows in-frame clones only, minus some. The data show about 120,000 clones, over 8.5% seen once. The receptor was derived from a woman in her forties in good health and CMV-seropositive. The chain uses TRBV19 and TRBJ1-5; 8 bases agree with TRBD1. The material sequenced was PBMCs. CDR3 loop: CASSGPQGESDQPQHF. CDR3 DNA: TGTGCCAGTAGCGGTCCACAGGGGGAGTCCGATCAGCCCCAGCATTTT.